These T cell receptor beta chains were read from a single sample in a study of regulatory T cells in long-lasting Graves disease. TCRdb reprocessed the multiplex PCR reads via MiXCR and lists one record per CDR3 protein. The sample includes fewer than 400,000 distinct CDR3 sequences, around 21% of them seen just once. Sample: peripheral blood mononuclear cells (PBMCs), taken when the disease was refractory, from a patient treated with antithyroid drugs. The source is a female donor with Graves disease. CDR3s include the opening cysteine and the closing phenylalanine or tryptophan. A D gene is named only where the DNA matches it firmly. The size of a clone is reported for some rows only, either as once, few or many, or as a class for expanded clones.

D gene | clone size | J gene | V gene | CDR3 DNA | CDR3 protein
TRBD2 | . | TRBJ2-1 | TRBV28 | TGTGCCAGCAGCCCCGGGGGACTACTATCCTACAATGAGCAGTTCTTC | CASSPGGLLSYNEQFF
TRBD1 | . | TRBJ2-3 | TRBV28 | TGTGCCAGCAGTACAGGGGGCGCGGCTCGGGCGCAGTATTTT | CASSTGGAARAQYF
. | . | TRBJ1-5 | TRBV30 | TGTGCCTGGAGTGTAGCCTCCGGAAGGGGGAATCAGCCCCAGCATTTT | CAWSVASGRGNQPQHF
. | . | TRBJ2-7 | TRBV19 | TGTGCCAGTAGAATGGTTGCAAGCTCCTACGAGCAGTACTTC | CASRMVASSYEQYF
TRBD2 | . | TRBJ2-1 | TRBV24-1 | TGTGCCACCAGTGACCCGGGACTAGCGGGAGGGGCTTCCTACAATGAGCAGTTCTTC | CATSDPGLAGGASYNEQFF
. | many | TRBJ2-1 | TRBV7-8 | TGTGCCAGCAGCCCCTTTCCGGGAGCTTACAATGAGCAGTTCTTC | CASSPFPGAYNEQFF
TRBD2 | . | TRBJ2-3 | TRBV7-2 | TGCGCCAGCAGCCAAGATAGCGGGAGGACGGGGGATACGCAGTATTTT | CASSQDSGRTGDTQYF
. | . | TRBJ1-5 | TRBV12-3/TRBV12-4 | TGTGCCAGCAGTTTCTCAGGGGACAATCAGCCCCAGCATTTT | CASSFSGDNQPQHF
. | many | TRBJ2-2 | TRBV27 | TGTGCCGGGATTACCACCGGGGAGCTGTTTTTT | CAGITTGELFF
TRBD1 | . | TRBJ1-2 | TRBV10-3 | TGTGCCAGTGGGAGGACAGGGGTGACTAACTATGGCTACACCTTC | CASGRTGVTNYGYTF
. | few | TRBJ2-7 | TRBV7-6 | TGTGCCAGCAGCCCGCGAAATGGGGAGCAGTACTTC | CASSPRNGEQYF
TRBD1 | . | TRBJ2-1 | TRBV27 | TGTGCCAGCAGCCGAGCGGGACAGGGGGCCTACAATGAGCAGTTCTTC | CASSRAGQGAYNEQFF
. | few | TRBJ2-3 | TRBV12-5 | TGTGCTAGTGGTTTGGTAGTCTCAGGGACCACAGATACGCAGTATTTT | CASGLVVSGTTDTQYF
. | . | TRBJ1-1 | TRBV5-1 | TGCGCCAGCAGCTTGCGTTTCACCACTGAAGCTTTCTTT | CASSLRFTTEAFF
TRBD1 | many | TRBJ2-7 | TRBV28 | TGTGCCAGCAGTCCGAGACAGGGACCCTCCTACGAGCAGTACTTC | CASSPRQGPSYEQYF
. | . | TRBJ1-3 | TRBV3-1 | TGTGCCAGCAGCCCCCCAGCAAACACCATATATTTT | CASSPPANTIYF
. | few | TRBJ2-2 | TRBV5-1 | TGCGCCAGCAGCTCAATATTGAACACCGGGGAGCTGTTTTTT | CASSSILNTGELFF
. | . | TRBJ1-5 | TRBV28 | TGTGCCAGCAGGTCTGGTGGAGGGTACAGTAGTCCCCAGCATTTT | CASRSGGGYSSPQHF
TRBD1 | many | TRBJ2-5 | TRBV28 | TGTGCCAGCAGTTTAGTCGGGACAGGGGATCAAGAGACCCAGTACTTC | CASSLVGTGDQETQYF
. | many | TRBJ1-2 | TRBV6-1 | TGTGCCAGCAGTACCCAGGCCTCGAACTATGGCTACACCTTC | CASSTQASNYGYTF
TRBD1 | many | TRBJ1-2 | TRBV12-3/TRBV12-4 | TGTGCCAGCAGTTACAGGGGAGCTAACTATGGCTACACCTTC | CASSYRGANYGYTF
TRBD2 | . | TRBJ2-7 | TRBV2 | TGTGCCAGCAGTCCGTTAGCGGGAGGAGGAGGTTACGAGCAGTACTTC | CASSPLAGGGGYEQYF
TRBD1 | many | TRBJ2-7 | TRBV11-1 | TGTGCCAGCAGCGACCGGGACAGACCCTACGAGCAGTACTTC | CASSDRDRPYEQYF
. | many | TRBJ2-7 | TRBV12-3/TRBV12-4 | TGTGCCAGCAGTTTGTATGGGCCTTCCTACGAGCAGTACTTC | CASSLYGPSYEQYF
TRBD2 | . | TRBJ2-5 | TRBV7-9 | TGTGCCAGCAGCTCCCGGGATTCGGCGGGAGCAGAGACCCAGTACTTC | CASSSRDSAGAETQYF
TRBD1 | . | TRBJ1-4 | TRBV18 | TGTGCCAGCTCGCCGGGCAGGGGGCGAGTTGAAAAACTGTTTTTT | CASSPGRGRVEKLFF
TRBD1 | . | TRBJ2-5 | TRBV7-2 | TGTGCCAGCAGCTTAGCTTCCCCCGGGACAGGGGGTGGAAAGACCCAGTACTTC | CASSLASPGTGGGKTQYF
. | many | TRBJ2-6 | TRBV29-1 | TGCAGCGTTGTTCAGGGTGCGACTGGGGCCAACGTCCTGACTTTC | CSVVQGATGANVLTF
TRBD1 | many | TRBJ1-2 | TRBV2 | TGTGCCAGCAGCGGAGATCAGGGGGTCGGCTACACCTTC | CASSGDQGVGYTF
. | many | TRBJ2-5 | TRBV11-2 | TGTGCCAGCAGCTTCCAGACAGGACAAGAGGCCCAGTACTTC | CASSFQTGQEAQYF
TRBD1 | . | TRBJ2-7 | TRBV19 | TGTGCCAGTAGGGTCAGCGCCGGGACAGGGAATTACGAGCAGTACTTC | CASRVSAGTGNYEQYF
TRBD1 | . | TRBJ1-3 | TRBV7-9 | TGTGCCAGCACCCGGAGGACAGGTGGAAACACCATATATTTT | CASTRRTGGNTIYF
. | many | TRBJ2-5 | TRBV11-2 | TGTGCCAGCAGAGGATTGTCGGGAGCCGGGGAGACCCAGTACTTC | CASRGLSGAGETQYF
. | many | TRBJ2-5 | TRBV7-2 | TGTGCCAGCAGGTTCGGGGCAGGCCAAGAGACCCAGTACTTC | CASRFGAGQETQYF
. | . | TRBJ1-5 | TRBV6-2/TRBV6-3 | TGTGCCAGCAGTTACTCGATGCTTCAGCCCCAGCATTTT | CASSYSMLQPQHF
. | . | TRBJ1-2 | TRBV9 | TGTGCCAGCAGCCCCCGGAAGGGGACCAACTATGGCTACACCTTC | CASSPRKGTNYGYTF
TRBD1 | . | TRBJ2-5 | TRBV7-8 | TGTGCCACCCTGACAGGGAGTTCAGAGACCCAGTACTTC | CATLTGSSETQYF
. | many | TRBJ2-7 | TRBV7-2 | TGTGCCAGCAGCTCCCGGGACAATCCCCTCTACGAGCAGTACTTC | CASSSRDNPLYEQYF
. | many | TRBJ2-5 | TRBV15 | TGTGCCACCAGCACCATCAGCGGGCAAGAGACCCAGTACTTC | CATSTISGQETQYF
. | . | TRBJ1-2 | TRBV30 | TGTGCCTGGGGATCGGGGAACAAGGGCTACACCTTC | CAWGSGNKGYTF
TRBD1 | . | TRBJ1-2 | TRBV5-6 | TGTGCCAGCAGCCGCCGGGACAGGGGGGCGGAGGGCTACACCTTC | CASSRRDRGAEGYTF
TRBD1 | . | TRBJ2-3 | TRBV28 | TGTGCCAGCGGGGACAGTTTTAGCACAGATACGCAGTATTTT | CASGDSFSTDTQYF
. | . | TRBJ2-1 | TRBV6-1 | TGTGCCAGCAGTGAGGCAGGTCAATACAATGAGCAGTTCTTC | CASSEAGQYNEQFF
. | many | TRBJ2-7 | TRBV7-2 | TGTGCCAGCAGCCAGACGGACAGCTTACACGATAAGAAGCAGTACTTC | CASSQTDSLHDKKQYF
. | many | TRBJ1-2 | TRBV5-6 | TGTGCCAGCAGCCCCGGGGGAGTGAGTTCGGCGGGCTACACCTTC | CASSPGGVSSAGYTF
TRBD1 | many | TRBJ1-5 | TRBV12-3/TRBV12-4 | TGTGCCAGCACCCCGGGACAGGGGCATCAGCCCCAGCATTTT | CASTPGQGHQPQHF
. | many | TRBJ2-2 | TRBV12-3/TRBV12-4 | TGTGCCAGCAGCCTTAGGGTAACCGGGGAGCTGTTTTTT | CASSLRVTGELFF
. | . | TRBJ2-4 | TRBV30 | TGTGCCTGGAGCTTAAGGGACCGAGTAGCCAAAAACATTCAGTACTTC | CAWSLRDRVAKNIQYF
. | few | TRBJ2-7 | TRBV7-9 | TGTGCCAGCAGCTTAGGTTTCGGGACAAAGAGCTCCTACGAGCAGTACTTC | CASSLGFGTKSSYEQYF
. | . | TRBJ2-5 | TRBV24-1 | TGTGCCACCAGACAGGGAAGCTCCGAGACCCAGTACTTC | CATRQGSSETQYF
. | few | TRBJ1-2 | TRBV30 | TGTGCCGGCTACCAGGGGCGCGGCTACACCTTC | CAGYQGRGYTF
TRBD1 | many | TRBJ1-2 | TRBV29-1 | TGCAGCGTTGAAGGGACAGGGGGTTATGGCTACACCTTC | CSVEGTGGYGYTF
TRBD2 | . | TRBJ2-1 | TRBV7-9 | TGTGCCAGCAGCCCTAGCGGGAGTATGTACAATGAGCAGTTCTTC | CASSPSGSMYNEQFF
. | . | TRBJ2-5 | TRBV28 | TGTGCCAGCAGCTCCGGGAGGGGGCCGAGGGAGACCCAGTACTTC | CASSSGRGPRETQYF
TRBD1 | many | TRBJ2-5 | TRBV28 | TGTGCCAGCAGAGACTTCAGGGGGCACGGGCAAGAGACCCAGTACTTC | CASRDFRGHGQETQYF
TRBD2 | . | TRBJ2-3 | TRBV7-2 | TGTGCCAGCAGCTTGGGACTAGCGGGCGCAGGAGATACGCAGTATTTT | CASSLGLAGAGDTQYF
TRBD2 | few | TRBJ2-7 | TRBV6-2/TRBV6-3 | TGTGCCAGCAGTTACTCTCAAGCGGGAGGGCCAGGCGAGCAGTACTTC | CASSYSQAGGPGEQYF
. | many | TRBJ2-5 | TRBV7-2 | TGTGCCAGCAGCTTAGGGACGGCAACACAAGAGACCCAGTACTTC | CASSLGTATQETQYF